This T cell receptor beta chain was sequenced in a study of monozygotic twins with inflammatory bowel disease. Overall study results and limits: IBD patients had lower TCRbeta diversity (inverse Simpson) than healthy co-twins.

TCRdb reworked the 5' RACE reads into one entry per CDR3 protein, no DNA. In total, the table holds some 210,000 distinct CDR3 sequences. The germline gives CDR1 WSHSY, CDR2 SAAADI. This CDR3 comprises 12 residues. About this clonotype itself: What it binds is unknown.

The sequence was obtained from a human donor with ulcerative colitis or Crohn's disease, or a healthy co-twin of an affected twin (not recorded which). The gene calls are TRBV10-2 and TRBJ2-7; TCRdb gives TRBD1 as the D gene, but with no DNA this cannot be confirmed. Sequenced input: blood. CDR3 protein: CASTHEGYEQYF.